A single sample is the source of the 19 T cell receptor beta chains below, sequenced in a study of T cells in Graves' hyperthyroidism and ophthalmopathy. Amplification yielded TCR beta CDR3 regions, with RNA transcripts as the source. When the TCR CDR3 underwent first-round RT-PCR, the HTBI primer set was used. TCRdb re-derived calls from the multiplex PCR reads in MiXCR, one entry per CDR3 protein. The sample holds around 300,000 distinct CDR3 sequences; about 15% are singletons and the top ten take more than 30%. The sequencing sample was made of blood. The receptor source for this set is a woman between 50 and 59 years old with Graves' hyperthyroidism that later progressed to Graves' ophthalmopathy.

This clonotype has just a few counts. The J gene is TRBJ1-1, the V gene TRBV2, with unresolved D. This CDR3 region has 15 residues. Germline V gene data show CDR1 as SNHLY and CDR2 as FYNNEI. The V gene lost 9 bases and the J gene lost 3 bases, with 20 bases spanning the gap. CDR3 sequence (DNA): TGTGCCAGTACACTTGAGAGGGTAGGAGACACTGAAGCTTTCTTT. The encoded protein is CASTLERVGDTEAFF.

This clonotype is medium-sized (0.01 to 0.1%) in the sample. The V call is TRBV28, the J call TRBJ2-1; perhaps TRBD1 as D (6 bases). Trimming removed 7 bases at V and 0 bases at J, with 13 bases between. The V gene's germline CDR1 is MDHEN and CDR2 SYDVKM. There are 15 residues in the CDR3. CDR3 sequence: CASNDRPSSYNEQFF. CDR3 sequence (DNA): TGTGCCAGCAACGACAGGCCGAGCTCCTACAATGAGCAGTTCTTC. The whole variable domain, remainder taken from reference TRBV28 and TRBJ2-1, is DVKVTQSSRYLVKRTGEKVFLECVQDMDHENMFWYRQDPGLGLRLIYFSYDVKMKEKGDIPEGYSVSREKKERFSLILESASTNQTSMYLCASNDRPSSYNEQFFGPGTRLTVL.

To note about this clonotype: It may be a read error: a sequence one base away is much more abundant. The chain carries TRBV2 and TRBJ2-7, with a weak D call TRBD1 (5 bases). CDR1 is SNHLY and CDR2 is FYNNEI in the germline V gene. CDR3 length: 14 amino acids. CDR3 sequence: CASRDRQSSYGQYF. The CDR3 nucleotides are TGTGCCAGCAGGGACCGACAGAGCTCCTACGGGCAGTACTTC.

There are many counts of this clonotype. This chain uses TRBV30 with TRBJ1-2; 8 bases match TRBD1. The CDR3 contains 14 residues. Germline CDR1 is GTSNPN and CDR2 is SVGIG (reference sequence). Trimming took 2 bases from V and 4 from J; bases not matched to a gene: 6. This CDR3 is CAWSIDRGFYGYTF. The CDR3 DNA reads TGTGCCTGGAGTATAGACAGGGGATTCTATGGCTACACCTTC. Combining the CDR3 with reference TRBV30 and TRBJ1-2 gives the whole variable domain SQTIHQWPATLVQPVGSPLSLECTVEGTSNPNLYWYRQAAGRGLQLLFYSVGIGQISSEVPQNLSASRPQDRQFILSSKKLLLSDSGFYLCAWSIDRGFYGYTFGSGTRLTVV.

This clonotype was found many times. V gene TRBV7-9 combines with J gene TRBJ2-5; possibly TRBD1 or TRBD2 for D (5 bases each). Trimming removed 5 bases from V and 5 bases from J, with 15 bases in between. Germline CDR1 SEHNR, CDR2 FQNEAQ (reference sequence). The CDR3 covers 14 residues. The CDR3 reads CASSLPTRGETQYF. The DNA of the CDR3 is TGTGCCAGCAGCCTGCCAACTAGGGGCGAGACCCAGTACTTC.

This clonotype was counted ten times or more. The gene calls are TRBV28 and TRBJ1-2; D ambiguous. V gave up 7 bases and J gave up 3 bases, with 15 bases separating them. Looked up from germline, CDR1 is MDHEN and CDR2 is SYDVKM. The CDR3 loop spans 14 amino acids. The CDR3 sequence: CASTVAGPYYGYTF. CDR3 nucleotides: TGTGCCAGCACCGTGGCCGGGCCCTACTATGGCTACACCTTC.

This clonotype was recorded a few times. The rearrangement links TRBV19 to TRBJ2-7, with D unclear. CDR3 length: 13 amino acids. Germline V gene data show CDR1 as LNHDA and CDR2 as SQIVND (reference sequence). V shed 4 bases and J shed 3 bases, with 10 bases lying between them. In nucleotides, the CDR3 is TGTGCCAGTAGTAAGGGTCGACACTACGAGCAGTACTTC. This encodes CASSKGRHYEQYF.

The sample holds a few counts of this clonotype. The chain links TRBV5-8 to TRBJ2-7, with 14 bases matching TRBD2. This CDR3 spans 16 amino acids. V dropped 4 bases and J dropped 7; count of bases not matched to a gene: 10. Germline loops: CDR1 SGHTS, CDR2 YDEGEE. CDR3 sequence (DNA): TGTGCCAGCAGCGGAAGGACTAGCGGGAGGAGAGGGGAGCAGTACTTC. It is translated as CASSGRTSGRRGEQYF.

This clonotype occurred many times. V usage is TRBV3-1 and J usage is TRBJ1-1; no clear D gene. Trimming stripped 3 bases from V and 10 bases from J, with 9 bases between. Germline V gives CDR1 LGHDT, CDR2 YNNKEL (reference sequence). This CDR3 spans 11 amino acids. CDR3 coding DNA: TGTGCCAGCAGCCAGGCCCGCAGAGCTTTCTTT. As protein: CASSQARRAFF.

This clonotype has a count of ten or more. This sequence joins TRBV28 and TRBJ1-1, with 7 bases lining up with TRBD1. The germline CDR1 and CDR2 sequences are MDHEN and SYDVKM. V dropped 6 bases and J dropped 7; count of bases not matched to a gene: 17. The CDR3 is made up of 16 amino acids. The CDR3 protein is CASRRRLKGAGGEAFF. The CDR3 DNA sequence: TGTGCCAGCAGGCGTCGACTGAAGGGGGCTGGCGGTGAAGCTTTCTTT.

This clonotype was recorded at least ten times. V usage is TRBV11-3 and J usage is TRBJ2-5, with a possible D match to TRBD1 (6 bases). This CDR3 contains 14 residues. Germline V lookup: CDR1 SGHNT, CDR2 YENEEA. Trimming left V 5 bases short and J 2 bases short, with 12 bases between. Here the CDR3 DNA reads TGTGCCAGCAGCCCAGGGACAAATCAAGAGACCCAGTACTTC. Its protein is CASSPGTNQETQYF.

The chain carries TRBV30 and TRBJ2-7, with D uncertain. The CDR3 extends over 12 amino acids. Germline V CDR1 and CDR2: GTSNPN, SVGIG (reference sequence). Trimming took 2 bases from V and 1 from J, leaving 6 bases between them. The CDR3 here is CAWSLSSYEQYF. CDR3 DNA sequence: TGTGCCTGGAGTCTCAGTTCCTACGAGCAGTACTTC.

This clonotype was observed many times. The rearrangement joins TRBV6-1 to TRBJ2-1; TRBD1 matches at 8 bases. This CDR3 has 15 residues. V was clipped by 5 bases and J by 1 base; unmatched bases: 4. Germline V gene data show CDR1 as MNHNS and CDR2 as SASEGT. CDR3 amino acids: CASSSRGLSYNEQFF. The CDR3 DNA is TGTGCCAGCAGTAGCAGGGGGCTTTCCTACAATGAGCAGTTCTTC.

The sample holds many counts of this clonotype. The rearrangement joins TRBV28 to TRBJ1-4; a possible D gene is TRBD1 (5 bases). V lost 5 bases and J lost 2, with 15 bases in between. From germline, CDR1 is MDHEN and CDR2 SYDVKM. The length of the CDR3 is 16 residues. This CDR3 reads CASSLQGIGTNEKLFF. CDR3 nucleotides: TGTGCCAGCAGTCTTCAGGGAATCGGGACTAATGAAAAACTGTTTTTT.

This clonotype has a count of ten or more. The chain has TRBV11-3 and TRBJ2-1; 11 bases are a match to TRBD2. The CDR3 covers 16 residues. V lost 5 bases and J lost 3; bases outside the gene matches: 6. Looked up from germline, CDR1 is SGHNT and CDR2 is YENEEA. The CDR3 DNA reads TGTGCCAGCAGCCCCCTTAGCGGGGGGGGCTACAATGAGCAGTTCTTC. It codes for CASSPLSGGGYNEQFF.

This clonotype was seen many times. The chain is built from TRBV12-3 or TRBV12-4 and TRBJ2-2, with D possibly being TRBD2 (6 bases). V lost 1 base and J lost 8, with 14 bases in between. The CDR3 has 15 residues. Here the CDR3 DNA reads TGTGCCAGCAGTTTAGGCCGGGACTTGTTTGGGGAGCTGTTTTTT. This encodes CASSLGRDLFGELFF.

As concerns this clonotype: A read error may explain this, as a much larger clone is one base away. V is TRBV7-8 and J is TRBJ1-2, with D possibly being TRBD1 (5 bases). The V gene's germline CDR1 is SGHVS and CDR2 FQNEAQ. This CDR3 is built from 15 residues. The CDR3 is CASSLVWGVGYGYAF. CDR3 DNA sequence: TGTGCCAGCAGCTTGGTTTGGGGGGTAGGCTATGGCTACGCCTTC.

This chain links TRBV3-1 with TRBJ1-6, with D maybe TRBD1 (6 bases). The germline CDR1 and CDR2 sequences are LGHDT and YNNKEL (reference sequence). The CDR3 spans 16 residues. Trimming left V 2 bases short and J 9 bases short, with 17 bases between. CDR3 protein: CASSQSGGGRISPLHF. Here the CDR3 DNA reads TGTGCCAGCAGCCAATCTGGCGGGGGGCGCATTTCACCCCTCCACTTT.

This clonotype appeared a few times. This rearrangement joins TRBV7-2 to TRBJ2-1; 10 bases fit TRBD2. The V gene end was trimmed by 5 bases and the J gene end by 6 bases; junction bases not matched to a gene: 10. The CDR3 has 16 amino acids. Germline V lookup: CDR1 SGHTA, CDR2 FQGNSA. DNA for the CDR3: TGTGCCAGCAGCCCTCCGGGACTAGCGTATAGCAATGAGCAGTTCTTC. This gives the protein CASSPPGLAYSNEQFF.